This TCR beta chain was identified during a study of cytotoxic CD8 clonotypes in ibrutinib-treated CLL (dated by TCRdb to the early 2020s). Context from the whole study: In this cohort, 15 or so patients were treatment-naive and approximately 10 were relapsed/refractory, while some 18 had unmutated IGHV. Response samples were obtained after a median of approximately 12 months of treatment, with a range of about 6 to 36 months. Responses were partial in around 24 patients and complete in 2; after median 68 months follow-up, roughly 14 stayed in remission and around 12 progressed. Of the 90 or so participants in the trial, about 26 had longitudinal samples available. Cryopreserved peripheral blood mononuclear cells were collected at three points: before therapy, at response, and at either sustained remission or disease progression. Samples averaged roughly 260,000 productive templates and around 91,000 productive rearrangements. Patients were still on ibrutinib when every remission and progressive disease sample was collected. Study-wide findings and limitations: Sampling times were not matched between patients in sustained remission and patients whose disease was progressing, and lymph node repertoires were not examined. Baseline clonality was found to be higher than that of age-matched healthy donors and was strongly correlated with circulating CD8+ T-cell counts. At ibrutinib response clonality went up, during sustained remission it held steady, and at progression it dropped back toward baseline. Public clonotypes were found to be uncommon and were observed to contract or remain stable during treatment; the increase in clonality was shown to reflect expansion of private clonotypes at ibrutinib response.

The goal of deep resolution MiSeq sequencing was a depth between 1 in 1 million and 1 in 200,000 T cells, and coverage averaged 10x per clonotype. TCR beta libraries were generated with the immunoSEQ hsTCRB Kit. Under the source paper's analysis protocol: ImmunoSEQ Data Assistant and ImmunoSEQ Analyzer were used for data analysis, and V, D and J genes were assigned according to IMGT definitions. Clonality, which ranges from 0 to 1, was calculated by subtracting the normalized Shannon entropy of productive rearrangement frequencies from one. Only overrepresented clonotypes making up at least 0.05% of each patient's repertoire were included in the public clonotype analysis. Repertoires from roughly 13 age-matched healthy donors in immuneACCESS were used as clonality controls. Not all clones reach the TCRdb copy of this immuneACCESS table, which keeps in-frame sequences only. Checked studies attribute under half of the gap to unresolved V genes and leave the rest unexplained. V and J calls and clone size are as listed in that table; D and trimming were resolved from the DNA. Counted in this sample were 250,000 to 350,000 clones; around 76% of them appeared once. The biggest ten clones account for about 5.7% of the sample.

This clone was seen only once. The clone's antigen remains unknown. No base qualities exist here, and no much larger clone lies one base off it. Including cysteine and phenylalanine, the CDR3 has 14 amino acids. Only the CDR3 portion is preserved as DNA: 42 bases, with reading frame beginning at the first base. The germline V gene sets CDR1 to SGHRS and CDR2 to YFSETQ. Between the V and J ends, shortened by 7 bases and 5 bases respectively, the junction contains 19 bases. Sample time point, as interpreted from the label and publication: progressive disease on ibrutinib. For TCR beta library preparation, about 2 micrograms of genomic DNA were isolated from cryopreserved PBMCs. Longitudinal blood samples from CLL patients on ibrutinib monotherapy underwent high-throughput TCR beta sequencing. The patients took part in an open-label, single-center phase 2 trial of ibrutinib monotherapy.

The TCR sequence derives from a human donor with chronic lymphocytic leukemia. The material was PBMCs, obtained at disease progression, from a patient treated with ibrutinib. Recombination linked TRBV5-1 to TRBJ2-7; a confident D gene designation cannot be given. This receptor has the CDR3 CASSGRLSIHEQYF. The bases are TGCGCCAGCTCTGGCCGTCTATCGATACACGAGCAGTACTTC.